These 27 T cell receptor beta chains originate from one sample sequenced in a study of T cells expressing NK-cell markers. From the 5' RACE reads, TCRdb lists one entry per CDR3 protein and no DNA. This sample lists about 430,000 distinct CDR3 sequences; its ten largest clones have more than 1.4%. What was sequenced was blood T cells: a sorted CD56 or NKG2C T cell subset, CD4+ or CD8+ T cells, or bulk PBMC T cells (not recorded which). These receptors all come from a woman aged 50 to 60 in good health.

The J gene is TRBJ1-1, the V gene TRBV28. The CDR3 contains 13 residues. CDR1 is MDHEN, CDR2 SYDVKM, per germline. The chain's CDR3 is CASRFAANTEAFF.

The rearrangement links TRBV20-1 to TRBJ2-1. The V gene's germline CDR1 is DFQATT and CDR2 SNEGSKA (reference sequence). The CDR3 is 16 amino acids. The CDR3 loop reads CSATNPTPSSYNEQFF.

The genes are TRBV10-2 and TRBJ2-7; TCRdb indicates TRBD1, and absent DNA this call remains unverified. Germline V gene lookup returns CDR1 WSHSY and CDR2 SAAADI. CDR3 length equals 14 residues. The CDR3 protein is CASTSRQGTHEQYF.

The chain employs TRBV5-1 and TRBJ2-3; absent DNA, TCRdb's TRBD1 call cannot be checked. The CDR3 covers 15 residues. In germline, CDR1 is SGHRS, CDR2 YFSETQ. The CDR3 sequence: CASSFSQGNIDTQYF.

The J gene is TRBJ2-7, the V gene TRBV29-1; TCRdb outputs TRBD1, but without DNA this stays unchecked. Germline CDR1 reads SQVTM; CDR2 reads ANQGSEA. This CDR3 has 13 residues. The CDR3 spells CSVISGTVYEQYF.

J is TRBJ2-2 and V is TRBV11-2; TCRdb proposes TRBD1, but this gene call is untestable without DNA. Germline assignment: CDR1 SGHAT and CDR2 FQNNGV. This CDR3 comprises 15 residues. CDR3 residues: CASSPARTGAGELFF. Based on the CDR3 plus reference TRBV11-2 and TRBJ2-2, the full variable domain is EAGVAQSPRYKIIEKRQSVAFWCNPISGHATLYWYQQILGQGPKLLIQFQNNGVVDDSQLPKDRFSAERLKGVDSTLKIQPAKLEDSAVYLCASSPARTGAGELFFGEGSRLTVL.

The CDR3 sequence is CASSPVRTSGTWGGELFF. The gene calls are TRBV3-1 and TRBJ2-2; lacking DNA, the TRBD2 call made by TCRdb goes unchecked. Germline CDR1 and CDR2: LGHDT and YNNKEL (reference sequence). The length of the CDR3 is 18 residues.

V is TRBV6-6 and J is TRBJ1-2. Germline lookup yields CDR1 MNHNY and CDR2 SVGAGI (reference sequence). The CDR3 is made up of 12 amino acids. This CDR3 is CASNLPDPGYTF.

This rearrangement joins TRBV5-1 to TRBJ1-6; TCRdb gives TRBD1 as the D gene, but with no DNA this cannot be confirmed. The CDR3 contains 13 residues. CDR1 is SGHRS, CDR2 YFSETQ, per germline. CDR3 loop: CASSLDSGSPLHF.

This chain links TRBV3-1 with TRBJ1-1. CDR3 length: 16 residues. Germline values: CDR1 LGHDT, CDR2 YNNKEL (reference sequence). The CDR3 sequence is CASSQEGIEWNTEAFF.

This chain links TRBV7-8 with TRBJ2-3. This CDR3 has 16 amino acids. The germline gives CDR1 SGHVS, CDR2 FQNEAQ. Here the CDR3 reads CASSLALGISTDTQYF. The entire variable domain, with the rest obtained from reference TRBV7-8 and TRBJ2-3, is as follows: GAGVSQSPRYKVAKRGQDVALRCDPISGHVSLFWYQQALGQGPEFLTYFQNEAQLDKSGLPSDRFFAERPEGSVSTLKIQRTQQEDSAVYLCASSLALGISTDTQYFGPGTRLTVL.

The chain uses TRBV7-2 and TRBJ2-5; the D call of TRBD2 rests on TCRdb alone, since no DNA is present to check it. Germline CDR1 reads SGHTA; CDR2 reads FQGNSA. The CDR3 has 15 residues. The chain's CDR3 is CASSLARLALETQYF.

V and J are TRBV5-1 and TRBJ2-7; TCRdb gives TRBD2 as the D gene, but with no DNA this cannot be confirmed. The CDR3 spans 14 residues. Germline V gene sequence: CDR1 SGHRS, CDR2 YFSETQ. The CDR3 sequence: CASRGEVSAGEQYF. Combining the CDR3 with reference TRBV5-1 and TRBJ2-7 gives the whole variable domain KAGVTQTPRYLIKTRGQQVTLSCSPISGHRSVSWYQQTPGQGLQFLFEYFSETQRNKGNFPGRFSGRQFSNSRSEMNVSTLELGDSALYLCASRGEVSAGEQYFGPGTRLTVT.

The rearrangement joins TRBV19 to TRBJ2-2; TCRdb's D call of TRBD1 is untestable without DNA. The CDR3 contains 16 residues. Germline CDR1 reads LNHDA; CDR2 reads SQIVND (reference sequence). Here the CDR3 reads CASSMVKGAVPGELFF.

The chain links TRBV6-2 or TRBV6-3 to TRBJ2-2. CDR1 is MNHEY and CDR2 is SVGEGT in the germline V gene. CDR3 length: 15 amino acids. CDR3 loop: CASRRFLVGSGELFF.

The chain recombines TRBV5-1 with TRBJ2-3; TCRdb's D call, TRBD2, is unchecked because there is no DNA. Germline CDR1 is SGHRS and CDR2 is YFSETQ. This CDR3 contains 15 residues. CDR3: CASSLSGSSTDTQYF.

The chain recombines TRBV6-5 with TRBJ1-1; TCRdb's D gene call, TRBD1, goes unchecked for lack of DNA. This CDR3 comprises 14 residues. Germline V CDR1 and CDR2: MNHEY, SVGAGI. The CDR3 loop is CASSYEGQGTEAFF.

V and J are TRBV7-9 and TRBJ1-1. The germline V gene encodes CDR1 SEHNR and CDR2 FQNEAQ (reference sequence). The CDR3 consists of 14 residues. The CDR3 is CASSLTEGWFGAFF.

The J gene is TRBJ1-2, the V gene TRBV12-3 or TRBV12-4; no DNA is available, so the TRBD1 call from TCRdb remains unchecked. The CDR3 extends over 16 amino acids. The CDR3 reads CASSLKERVIRGGYTF.

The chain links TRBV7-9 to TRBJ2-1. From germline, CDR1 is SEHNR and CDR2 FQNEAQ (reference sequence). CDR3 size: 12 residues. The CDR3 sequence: CASSLVSGEQFF.

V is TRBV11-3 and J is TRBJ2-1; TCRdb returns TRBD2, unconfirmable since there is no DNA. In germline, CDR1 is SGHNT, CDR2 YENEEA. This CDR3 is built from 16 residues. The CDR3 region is CASSLRGPNTRNEQFF. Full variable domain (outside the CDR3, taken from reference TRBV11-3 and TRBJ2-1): EAGVVQSPRYKIIEKKQPVAFWCNPISGHNTLYWYLQNLGQGPELLIRYENEEAVDDSQLPKDRFSAERLKGVDSTLKIQPAELGDSAVYLCASSLRGPNTRNEQFFGPGTRLTVL.

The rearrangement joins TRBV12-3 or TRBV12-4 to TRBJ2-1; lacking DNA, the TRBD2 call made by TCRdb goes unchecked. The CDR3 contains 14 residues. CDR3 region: CASSSGTSIYEQFF.

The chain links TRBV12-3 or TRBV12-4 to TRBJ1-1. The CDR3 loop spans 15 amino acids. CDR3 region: CASRPSGVPNTEAFF.

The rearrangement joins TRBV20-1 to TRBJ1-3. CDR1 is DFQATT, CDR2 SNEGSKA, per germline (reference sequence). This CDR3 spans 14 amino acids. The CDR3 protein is CSASTAGIGNTIYF.

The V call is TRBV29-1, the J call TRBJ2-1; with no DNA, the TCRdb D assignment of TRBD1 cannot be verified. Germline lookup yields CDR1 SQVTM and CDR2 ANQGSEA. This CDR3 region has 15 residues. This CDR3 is CSGCQGGRIGNEQFF.

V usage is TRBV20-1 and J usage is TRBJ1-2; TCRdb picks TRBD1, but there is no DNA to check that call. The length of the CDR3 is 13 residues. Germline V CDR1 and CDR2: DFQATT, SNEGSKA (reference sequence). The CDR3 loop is CSIPGQTVYGYTF.

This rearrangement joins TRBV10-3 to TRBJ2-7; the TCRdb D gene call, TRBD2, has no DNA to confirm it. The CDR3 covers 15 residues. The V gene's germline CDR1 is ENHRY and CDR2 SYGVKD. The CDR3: CATSSGFTSGNEQYF.